These T cell receptor beta chains were read from a single sample in a study of cytomegalovirus exposure and HLA in healthy donors. Only in-frame clones appear in the TCRdb table, and some are missing; sequencing was by immunoSEQ multiplex PCR. This sample has around 210,000 clones, with roughly three quarters found just once. Sequenced sample: PBMCs. These receptor sequences come from a male donor in good health and CMV-seropositive. Each CDR3 is given with its conserved first and last residue. Fields, in order: J gene, D gene, V gene, clone size, CDR3 protein, CDR3 DNA. D genes are given only for firm matches. Clone size is not always given. Where it is, it says once, few, many or a class for expanded clones.

j_gene: TRBJ2-2
d_gene: .
v_gene: TRBV11-3
abundance: .
CDR3aa: CASSSQPGDTGELFF
CDR3nt: TGTGCCAGCAGCTCCCAACCCGGGGACACCGGGGAGCTGTTTTTT

j_gene: TRBJ1-1
d_gene: TRBD1
v_gene: TRBV29-1
abundance: .
CDR3aa: CSAIRDRGGTEAFF
CDR3nt: TGCAGCGCTATCCGGGACAGGGGAGGGACTGAAGCTTTCTTT

j_gene: TRBJ1-4
d_gene: TRBD1
v_gene: TRBV5-1
abundance: once
CDR3aa: CASSLAQGAMNEKLFF
CDR3nt: TGCGCCAGCAGCTTGGCTCAGGGGGCAATGAATGAAAAACTGTTTTTT

j_gene: TRBJ1-1
d_gene: .
v_gene: TRBV19
abundance: .
CDR3aa: CASSIDGSLPEAFF
CDR3nt: TGTGCCAGTAGTATAGATGGCAGTTTACCTGAAGCTTTCTTT

j_gene: TRBJ2-5
d_gene: .
v_gene: TRBV9
abundance: .
CDR3aa: CASSRLGPEETQYF
CDR3nt: TGTGCCAGCAGCCGACTAGGGCCGGAAGAGACCCAGTACTTC

j_gene: TRBJ2-1
d_gene: TRBD1
v_gene: TRBV19
abundance: .
CDR3aa: CASSTDRGRYNEQFF
CDR3nt: TGTGCCAGTAGTACCGACAGGGGGCGATACAATGAGCAGTTCTTC

j_gene: TRBJ2-6
d_gene: TRBD1
v_gene: TRBV13
abundance: .
CDR3aa: CASSTGTGPVRANVLTF
CDR3nt: TGTGCCAGCAGTACCGGGACAGGGCCGGTACGGGCCAACGTCCTGACTTTC

j_gene: TRBJ1-5
d_gene: TRBD1
v_gene: TRBV30
abundance: .
CDR3aa: CAWKARGFMREQPQHF
CDR3nt: TGTGCCTGGAAGGCCAGGGGGTTTATGAGGGAACAGCCCCAGCATTTT

j_gene: TRBJ2-2
d_gene: .
v_gene: TRBV5-4
abundance: .
CDR3aa: CASRSGGTGELFF
CDR3nt: TGTGCCAGCAGGTCCGGGGGCACCGGGGAGCTGTTTTTT

j_gene: TRBJ2-1
d_gene: TRBD2
v_gene: TRBV18
abundance: few
CDR3aa: CASSPFASGSLNEQFF
CDR3nt: TGTGCCAGCTCACCATTCGCTAGCGGGAGTCTAAATGAGCAGTTCTTC

j_gene: TRBJ2-1
d_gene: TRBD2
v_gene: TRBV7-3
abundance: .
CDR3aa: CASSLLAASNEQFF
CDR3nt: TGTGCCAGCAGCTTACTAGCGGCGTCTAATGAGCAGTTCTTC

j_gene: TRBJ1-5
d_gene: .
v_gene: TRBV5-1
abundance: .
CDR3aa: CASSVQPGRGNQPQHF
CDR3nt: TGCGCCAGCAGCGTACAGCCGGGAAGGGGCAATCAGCCCCAGCATTTT

j_gene: TRBJ2-5
d_gene: .
v_gene: TRBV5-4
abundance: .
CDR3aa: CASSQQLGQAGETQYF
CDR3nt: TGTGCCAGCAGCCAGCAACTGGGCCAAGCGGGAGAGACCCAGTACTTC

j_gene: TRBJ1-5
d_gene: .
v_gene: TRBV7-2
abundance: .
CDR3aa: CASSLVSARRYQPQHF
CDR3nt: TGTGCCAGCAGCTTAGTCTCCGCTCGGAGGTACCAGCCCCAGCATTTT

j_gene: TRBJ1-2
d_gene: TRBD1
v_gene: TRBV28
abundance: .
CDR3aa: CASTLGQGSNYGYTF
CDR3nt: TGTGCCAGCACCCTCGGACAGGGTAGTAACTATGGCTACACCTTC

j_gene: TRBJ2-7
d_gene: .
v_gene: TRBV10-1
abundance: .
CDR3aa: CASSEDVWKGPNIYEQYF
CDR3nt: TGCGCCAGCAGTGAGGATGTGTGGAAGGGGCCGAATATCTACGAGCAGTACTTC

j_gene: TRBJ2-3
d_gene: TRBD2
v_gene: TRBV7-9
abundance: .
CDR3aa: CASSSRLAGVTDTQYF
CDR3nt: TGTGCCAGCAGCTCCCGACTAGCGGGAGTTACAGATACGCAGTATTTT

j_gene: TRBJ1-4
d_gene: .
v_gene: TRBV15
abundance: .
CDR3aa: CATSPDRLATNEKLFF
CDR3nt: TGTGCCACCAGTCCCGACAGACTTGCAACTAATGAAAAACTGTTTTTT

j_gene: TRBJ1-1
d_gene: TRBD1
v_gene: TRBV11-3
abundance: .
CDR3aa: CASSPGGQGPNTEAFF
CDR3nt: TGTGCCAGCAGCCCAGGGGGACAGGGGCCGAACACTGAAGCTTTCTTT

j_gene: TRBJ1-1
d_gene: TRBD1
v_gene: TRBV4-3
abundance: .
CDR3aa: CASSQDGGQGRRAFF
CDR3nt: TGCGCCAGCAGCCAAGATGGGGGACAGGGAAGGCGGGCTTTCTTT

j_gene: TRBJ1-2
d_gene: TRBD1
v_gene: TRBV28
abundance: .
CDR3aa: CASSPTGGYGYTF
CDR3nt: TGTGCCAGCAGTCCGACAGGGGGTTATGGCTACACCTTC

j_gene: TRBJ1-6
d_gene: TRBD1
v_gene: TRBV16
abundance: .
CDR3aa: CASSQSGQGNSPLHF
CDR3nt: TGTGCCAGCAGCCAATCGGGACAGGGCAATTCACCCCTCCACTTT

j_gene: TRBJ1-5
d_gene: .
v_gene: TRBV4-1
abundance: .
CDR3aa: CASSPGINQPQHF
CDR3nt: TGCGCCAGCAGCCCGGGGATCAATCAGCCCCAGCATTTT

j_gene: TRBJ2-5
d_gene: TRBD2
v_gene: TRBV7-8
abundance: few
CDR3aa: CASSPTLGLAEETQYF
CDR3nt: TGTGCCAGCAGCCCGACCCTGGGACTAGCGGAAGAGACCCAGTACTTC

j_gene: TRBJ2-1
d_gene: TRBD2
v_gene: TRBV7-3
abundance: .
CDR3aa: CASSFRLAGSYNEQFF
CDR3nt: TGTGCCAGCAGCTTTAGGCTAGCGGGGAGCTACAATGAGCAGTTCTTC

j_gene: TRBJ2-7
d_gene: .
v_gene: TRBV27
abundance: .
CDR3aa: CASSWGGPSYEQYF
CDR3nt: TGTGCCAGCAGTTGGGGGGGCCCCTCCTACGAGCAGTACTTC

j_gene: TRBJ2-7
d_gene: TRBD1
v_gene: TRBV29-1
abundance: few
CDR3aa: CSVGDRGFEQYF
CDR3nt: TGCAGCGTTGGGGACAGGGGGTTCGAGCAGTACTTC

j_gene: TRBJ2-7
d_gene: TRBD1
v_gene: TRBV7-6
abundance: .
CDR3aa: CASSFNRGPGYEQYF
CDR3nt: TGTGCCAGCAGCTTCAACAGGGGACCTGGCTACGAGCAGTACTTC

j_gene: TRBJ2-3
d_gene: TRBD2
v_gene: TRBV15
abundance: .
CDR3aa: CATSPTLGLAGLSTDTQYF
CDR3nt: TGTGCCACCAGCCCCACCTTGGGACTAGCGGGGCTAAGCACAGATACGCAGTATTTT

j_gene: TRBJ2-2
d_gene: TRBD2
v_gene: TRBV7-3
abundance: once
CDR3aa: CASSGGGVKTGELFF
CDR3nt: TGTGCCAGCAGCGGGGGGGGAGTGAAGACCGGGGAGCTGTTTTTT

j_gene: TRBJ2-5
d_gene: TRBD2
v_gene: TRBV15
abundance: .
CDR3aa: CATSTLRGREGPQETQYF
CDR3nt: TGTGCCACCAGCACCCTAAGGGGGCGGGAGGGACCCCAAGAGACCCAGTACTTC

j_gene: TRBJ1-5
d_gene: .
v_gene: TRBV2
abundance: .
CDR3aa: CASRREVSNQPQHF
CDR3nt: TGTGCCAGCAGGAGGGAGGTTAGCAATCAGCCCCAGCATTTT

j_gene: TRBJ1-2
d_gene: TRBD1
v_gene: TRBV18
abundance: .
CDR3aa: CASSPSPQGAGGYTF
CDR3nt: TGTGCCAGCTCCCCCAGCCCGCAGGGGGCGGGTGGCTACACCTTC

j_gene: TRBJ2-7
d_gene: .
v_gene: TRBV6-5
abundance: once
CDR3aa: CASSSGTPRTYEQYF
CDR3nt: TGTGCCAGCAGTTCCGGGACTCCTCGTACCTACGAGCAGTACTTC

j_gene: TRBJ1-6
d_gene: .
v_gene: TRBV4-1
abundance: .
CDR3aa: CASSQEEYRNRINNSPLHF
CDR3nt: TGCGCCAGCAGCCAAGAGGAGTATAGGAACCGAATTAATAATTCACCCCTCCACTTT

j_gene: TRBJ2-5
d_gene: TRBD1
v_gene: TRBV7-9
abundance: .
CDR3aa: CASSTQTGESYF
CDR3nt: TGTGCCAGCAGCACCCAGACAGGGGAAAGCTACTTC

j_gene: TRBJ1-3
d_gene: TRBD1
v_gene: TRBV5-6
abundance: once
CDR3aa: CASSYRDSSGNTIYF
CDR3nt: TGTGCCAGCAGTTATAGGGACAGCTCTGGAAACACCATATATTTT